The present T cell receptor (beta chain) was sequenced within a study of breast tumors, draining lymph nodes, adjacent tissues. Overall study results and limits: Tumors had less TCR diversity than lymph nodes, more than nontumor tissue.

A single record per CDR3 protein comes from TCRdb applying MiXCR to the multiplex PCR reads. The sample holds under 350,000 distinct CDR3 sequences, 30% seen once. This clonotype was recorded many times. Its target is unknown. V lost 4 bases, J lost 6 bases, and 11 bases stayed unmatched. The germline gives CDR1 SEHNR, CDR2 FQNEAQ (reference sequence). The CDR3 is 16 residues long. Axillary draining lymph nodes of breast cancer patients supplied the node samples. Material for sequencing was axillary lymph node tissue. V is TRBV7-9 and J is TRBJ2-1; 8 bases match TRBD2. This TCR came from a female donor with breast cancer. Some clones in this sample may be carry-over from other donors' samples. The CDR3 spells CASSSPEAGVINEQFF. The CDR3 DNA reads TGTGCCAGCAGCTCTCCAGAAGCGGGAGTTATCAATGAGCAGTTCTTC.